Listed here is a single T cell receptor beta chain. The antigen is not known. The sample comes from a study of pediatric ulcerative colitis. Study information: Ulcerative colitis patients had pancolitis or left-sided colitis, with confirming histology.

Study findings and constraints: Compared with controls, ulcerative colitis showed greater blood-rectum clone sharing.

Blood was drawn at the time of colonoscopy. Produced via immunoSEQ multiplex PCR; TCRdb's table is partial and in-frame only. This table has about 36,000 clones, approximately 87% appearing once. Germline assignment: CDR1 MNHEY and CDR2 SMNVEV (reference sequence). Between the trimmed V and J ends, which lost 6 bases and 4 bases, there was a span of 13 bases. This CDR3 spans 13 amino acids. The TCR originated in a girl under 18 with moderate ulcerative colitis. The chain carries TRBV27 and TRBJ2-7; no clear D gene. Sequenced input: blood. CDR3 region: CASSYKTMYEQYF. As DNA, the CDR3 is TGTGCCAGCAGCTACAAGACGATGTACGAGCAGTACTTC.